Shown below are 5 T cell receptor beta chains from a single sample sequenced in a study of regulatory T cells in long-lasting Graves disease. In building TCR beta libraries, iRepertoire HTBI primers were used together with Arm-PCR of CDR3 regions. One entry per CDR3 protein, called by TCRdb with MiXCR from the multiplex PCR reads. This table holds approximately 690,000 distinct CDR3 sequences, about 32% found once. The time point was: persistent/refractory GD, antithyroid drugs over 5 years with positive TRAb. The TCR library used RNA extracted from PBMCs. The sequencing here drew on peripheral blood mononuclear cells (PBMCs), taken when the disease was refractory, from a patient treated with antithyroid drugs. The source is a female donor with Graves disease.

The V gene is TRBV30, the J gene TRBJ2-7; perhaps TRBD2 as D (7 bases). This CDR3 has 14 amino acids. The V gene's germline CDR1 is GTSNPN and CDR2 SVGIG (reference sequence). V was trimmed by 3 bases and J by 2 bases, leaving 14 bases between them. CDR3 loop: CAWRYRGGPYEQYF. Written as DNA, the CDR3 is TGTGCCTGGAGGTATAGGGGGGGCCCCTACGAGCAGTACTTC.

The table lists this clonotype with many counts. The chain joins TRBV15 to TRBJ1-4; 7 bases match TRBD1. Germline assignment: CDR1 LNHNV and CDR2 YYDKDF (reference sequence). With 2 bases clipped from V and 7 bases from J, the junction kept 7 bases outside the gene matches. The CDR3 sequence is 15 residues long. CDR3 sequence (DNA): TGTGCCACCAGCAGATCAATCGACAGGGTTGAAAAACTGTTTTTT. This translates into CATSRSIDRVEKLFF.

This clonotype was recorded a few times. The chain couples TRBV15 to TRBJ1-3; the D gene is possibly TRBD1 (6 bases). V was trimmed by 4 bases and J by 4 bases, leaving 23 bases between them. This CDR3 spans 18 amino acids. In germline, CDR1 is LNHNV, CDR2 YYDKDF (reference sequence). The CDR3 spells CATSTLFGRAGDGNTIYF. CDR3 nucleotide sequence: TGTGCCACCAGCACCCTTTTTGGGCGGGCAGGGGACGGAAACACCATATATTTT.

Notes on this clonotype: A much more abundant neighbour one base away suggests this may be a read error. The V gene is TRBV2, the J gene TRBJ1-1, with D possibly TRBD1 on 6 matching bases. The CDR3 runs to 15 residues. CDR1 is SNHLY and CDR2 is FYNNEI in the germline V gene. CDR3 sequence: CASSDWDKGGTGAFF. The CDR3 nucleotides read TGTGCCAGCAGCGACTGGGACAAGGGTGGCACTGGAGCTTTCTTT.

The table lists this clonotype with many counts. The chain links TRBV28 to TRBJ1-5; 8 bases align to TRBD1. V was clipped by 5 bases and J by 0 bases; unmatched bases: 12. The V gene's germline CDR1 is MDHEN and CDR2 SYDVKM. The CDR3 has 18 amino acids. The DNA of the CDR3 is TGTGCCAGCAGTAGTACTACAGGGGGAATCTTTAGCAATCAGCCCCAGCATTTT. As protein: CASSSTTGGIFSNQPQHF.